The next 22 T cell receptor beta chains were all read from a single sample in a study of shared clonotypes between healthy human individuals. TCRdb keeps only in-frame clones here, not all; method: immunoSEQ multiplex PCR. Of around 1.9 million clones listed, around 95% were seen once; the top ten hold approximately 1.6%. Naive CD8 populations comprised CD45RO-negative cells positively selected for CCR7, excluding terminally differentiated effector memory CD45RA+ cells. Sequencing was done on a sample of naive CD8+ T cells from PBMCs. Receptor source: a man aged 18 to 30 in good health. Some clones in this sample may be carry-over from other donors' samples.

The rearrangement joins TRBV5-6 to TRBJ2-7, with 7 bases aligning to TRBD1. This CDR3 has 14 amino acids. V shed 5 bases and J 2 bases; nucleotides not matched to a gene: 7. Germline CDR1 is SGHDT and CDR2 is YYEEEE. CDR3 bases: TGTGCCAGCAGATACGAGACAGGGACCTACGAGCAGTACTTC. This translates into CASRYETGTYEQYF.

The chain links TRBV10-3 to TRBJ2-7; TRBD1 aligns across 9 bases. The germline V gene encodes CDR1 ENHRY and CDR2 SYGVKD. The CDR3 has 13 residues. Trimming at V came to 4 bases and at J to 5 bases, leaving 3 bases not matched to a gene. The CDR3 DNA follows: TGTGCCATCAGTGGGACAGGGGTCCACGAGCAGTACTTC. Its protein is CAISGTGVHEQYF.

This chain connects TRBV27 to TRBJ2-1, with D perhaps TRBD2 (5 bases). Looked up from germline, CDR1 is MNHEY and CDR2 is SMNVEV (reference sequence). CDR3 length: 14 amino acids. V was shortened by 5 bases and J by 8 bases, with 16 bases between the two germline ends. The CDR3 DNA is TGTGCCAGCAGTATCCGGACTGGGCGGGATGAGCAGTTCTTC. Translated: CASSIRTGRDEQFF.

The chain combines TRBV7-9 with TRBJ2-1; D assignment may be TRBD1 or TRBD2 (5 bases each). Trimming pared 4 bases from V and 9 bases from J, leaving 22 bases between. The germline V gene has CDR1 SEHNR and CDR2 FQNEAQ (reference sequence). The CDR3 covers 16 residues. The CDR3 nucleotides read TGTGCCAGCAGCTCCAGGGAGACCCGTAGTTATGGTGAGCAGTTCTTC. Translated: CASSSRETRSYGEQFF.

CDR3 region: CASSLFRQSGYTF. CDR3 DNA sequence: TGTGCCAGCAGTTTATTCAGACAGAGCGGCTACACCTTC. This chain connects TRBV28 to TRBJ1-2, with a possible D match to TRBD1 (5 bases). The germline V gene encodes CDR1 MDHEN and CDR2 SYDVKM. V shed 1 base and J shed 8 bases, with 11 bases lying between them. CDR3 length: 13 amino acids.

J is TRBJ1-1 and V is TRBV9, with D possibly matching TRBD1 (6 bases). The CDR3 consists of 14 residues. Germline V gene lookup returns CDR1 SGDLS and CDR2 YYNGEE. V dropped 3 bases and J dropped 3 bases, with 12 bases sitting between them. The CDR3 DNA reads TGTGCCAGCAGCGCTAGACAGGATCACACTGAAGCTTTCTTT. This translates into CASSARQDHTEAFF.

This CDR3 reads CASSVGESGPSYEQYF. The CDR3 coding sequence is TGTGCCAGCAGCGTAGGTGAGAGCGGTCCTTCCTACGAGCAGTACTTC. The V gene is TRBV9, the J gene TRBJ2-7, with D perhaps TRBD2 (5 bases). Deletions cut 0 bases from V and 1 base from J, with 14 bases between. There are 16 residues in the CDR3. Germline CDR1 reads SGDLS; CDR2 reads YYNGEE.

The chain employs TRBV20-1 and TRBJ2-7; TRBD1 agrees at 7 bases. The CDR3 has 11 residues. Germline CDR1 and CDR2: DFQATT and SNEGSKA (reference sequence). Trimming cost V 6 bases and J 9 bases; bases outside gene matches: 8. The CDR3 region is CSAKTGLGQYF. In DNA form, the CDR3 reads TGCAGTGCAAAGACAGGGTTGGGGCAGTACTTC.

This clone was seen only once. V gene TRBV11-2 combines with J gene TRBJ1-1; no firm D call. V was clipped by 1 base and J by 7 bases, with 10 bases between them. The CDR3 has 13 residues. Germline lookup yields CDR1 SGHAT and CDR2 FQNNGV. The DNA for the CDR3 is TGTGCCAGCAGCTTAGCGGCACGCCGTGAAGCTTTCTTT. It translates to CASSLAARREAFF.

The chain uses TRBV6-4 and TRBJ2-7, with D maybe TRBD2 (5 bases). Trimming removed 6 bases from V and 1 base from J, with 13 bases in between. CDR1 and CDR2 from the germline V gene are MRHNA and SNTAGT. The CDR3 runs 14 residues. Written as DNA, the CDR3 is TGTGCCAGCAGCCCCGACGGAGGTTCCTACGAGCAGTACTTC. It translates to CASSPDGGSYEQYF.

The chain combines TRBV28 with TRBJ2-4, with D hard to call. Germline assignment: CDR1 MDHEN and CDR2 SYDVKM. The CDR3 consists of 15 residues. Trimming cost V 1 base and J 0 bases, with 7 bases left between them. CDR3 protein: CASSLSVGAKNIQYF. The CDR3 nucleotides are TGTGCCAGCAGTTTATCGGTGGGAGCCAAAAACATTCAGTACTTC.

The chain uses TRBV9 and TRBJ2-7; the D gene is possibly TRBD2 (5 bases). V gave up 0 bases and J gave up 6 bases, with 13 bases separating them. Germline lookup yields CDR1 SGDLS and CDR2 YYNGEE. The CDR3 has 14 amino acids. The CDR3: CASSVEPGFSEQYF. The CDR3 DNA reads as TGTGCCAGCAGCGTAGAACCGGGATTCTCCGAGCAGTACTTC.

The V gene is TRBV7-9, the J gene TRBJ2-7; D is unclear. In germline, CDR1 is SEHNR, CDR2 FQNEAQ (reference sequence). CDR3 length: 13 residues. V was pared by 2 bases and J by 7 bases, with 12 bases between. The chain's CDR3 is CASSLPVSQEQYF. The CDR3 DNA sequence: TGTGCCAGCAGCTTACCCGTGTCCCAGGAGCAGTACTTC.

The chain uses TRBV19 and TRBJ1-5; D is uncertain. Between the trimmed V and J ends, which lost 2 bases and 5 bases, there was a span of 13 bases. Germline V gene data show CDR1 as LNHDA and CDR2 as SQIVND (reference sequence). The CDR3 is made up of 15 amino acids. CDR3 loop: CASSIMAVPDQPQHF. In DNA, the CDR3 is TGTGCCAGTAGTATAATGGCAGTTCCCGATCAGCCCCAGCATTTT.

The CDR3 protein is CASSPRRTSSYEQYF. DNA for the CDR3: TGTGCCAGCTCACCTCGACGGACGAGCTCCTACGAGCAGTACTTC. The chain couples TRBV18 to TRBJ2-7; D call uncertain. CDR1 and CDR2 from the germline V gene are KGHSH and LQKENI. The CDR3 loop spans 15 amino acids. Trimming took off 3 bases at V and 0 bases at J, with 12 bases between the two ends.

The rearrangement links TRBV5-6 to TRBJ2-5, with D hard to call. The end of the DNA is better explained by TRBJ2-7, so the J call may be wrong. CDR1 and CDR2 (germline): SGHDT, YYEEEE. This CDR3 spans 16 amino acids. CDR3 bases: TGTGCCAGCAGCGGAACCACAGTAGATCCCTCCTACGAGCAGTACTTC. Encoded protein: CASSGTTVDPSYEQYF.

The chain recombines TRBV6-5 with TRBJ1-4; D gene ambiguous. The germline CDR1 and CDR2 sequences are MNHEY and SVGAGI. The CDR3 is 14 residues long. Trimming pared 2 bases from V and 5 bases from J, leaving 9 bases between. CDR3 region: CASSYLGDNEKLFF. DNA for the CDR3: TGTGCCAGCAGTTACCTTGGCGACAATGAAAAACTGTTTTTT.

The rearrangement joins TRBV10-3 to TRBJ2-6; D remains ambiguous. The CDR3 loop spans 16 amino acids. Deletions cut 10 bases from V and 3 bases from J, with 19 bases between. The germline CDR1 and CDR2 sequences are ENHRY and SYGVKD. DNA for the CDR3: TGTGCCACCGAGGACCGAGGTATTGGTGGGGCCAACGTCCTGACTTTC. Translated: CATEDRGIGGANVLTF.

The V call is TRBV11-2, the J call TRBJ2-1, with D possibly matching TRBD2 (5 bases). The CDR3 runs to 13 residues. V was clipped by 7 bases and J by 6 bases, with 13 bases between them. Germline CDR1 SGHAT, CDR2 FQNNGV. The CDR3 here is CASTTPGSNEQFF. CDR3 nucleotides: TGTGCCAGCACCACCCCGGGAAGCAATGAGCAGTTCTTC.

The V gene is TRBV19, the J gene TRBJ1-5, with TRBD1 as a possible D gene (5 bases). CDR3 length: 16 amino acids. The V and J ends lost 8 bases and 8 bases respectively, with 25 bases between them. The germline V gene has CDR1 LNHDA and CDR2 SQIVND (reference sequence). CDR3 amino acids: CASSTGGSWLMEPQHF. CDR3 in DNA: TGTGCCAGTTCCACAGGTGGTAGTTGGTTAATGGAGCCCCAGCATTTT.

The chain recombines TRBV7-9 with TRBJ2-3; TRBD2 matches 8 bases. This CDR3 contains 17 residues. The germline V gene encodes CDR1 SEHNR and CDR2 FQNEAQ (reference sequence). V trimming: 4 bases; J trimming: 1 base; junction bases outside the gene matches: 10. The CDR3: CASSSMRRGGGTDTQYF. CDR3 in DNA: TGTGCCAGCAGCTCAATGAGACGGGGGGGTGGCACAGATACGCAGTATTTT. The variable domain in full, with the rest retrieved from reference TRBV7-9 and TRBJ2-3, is DTGVSQNPRHKITKRGQNVTFRCDPISEHNRLYWYRQTLGQGPEFLTYFQNEAQLEKSRLLSDRFSAERPKGSFSTLEIQRTEQGDSAMYLCASSSMRRGGGTDTQYFGPGTRLTVL.

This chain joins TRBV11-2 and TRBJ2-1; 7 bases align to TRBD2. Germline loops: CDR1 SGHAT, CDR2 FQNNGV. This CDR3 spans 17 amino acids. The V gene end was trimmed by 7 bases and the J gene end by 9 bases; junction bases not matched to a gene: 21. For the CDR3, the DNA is TGTGCCAGCACCCAGGCAAGAGGGACTAACCCAACCAGTGAGCAGTTCTTC. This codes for CASTQARGTNPTSEQFF. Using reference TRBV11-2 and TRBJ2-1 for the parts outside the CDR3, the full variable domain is EAGVAQSPRYKIIEKRQSVAFWCNPISGHATLYWYQQILGQGPKLLIQFQNNGVVDDSQLPKDRFSAERLKGVDSTLKIQPAKLEDSAVYLCASTQARGTNPTSEQFFGPGTRLTVL.